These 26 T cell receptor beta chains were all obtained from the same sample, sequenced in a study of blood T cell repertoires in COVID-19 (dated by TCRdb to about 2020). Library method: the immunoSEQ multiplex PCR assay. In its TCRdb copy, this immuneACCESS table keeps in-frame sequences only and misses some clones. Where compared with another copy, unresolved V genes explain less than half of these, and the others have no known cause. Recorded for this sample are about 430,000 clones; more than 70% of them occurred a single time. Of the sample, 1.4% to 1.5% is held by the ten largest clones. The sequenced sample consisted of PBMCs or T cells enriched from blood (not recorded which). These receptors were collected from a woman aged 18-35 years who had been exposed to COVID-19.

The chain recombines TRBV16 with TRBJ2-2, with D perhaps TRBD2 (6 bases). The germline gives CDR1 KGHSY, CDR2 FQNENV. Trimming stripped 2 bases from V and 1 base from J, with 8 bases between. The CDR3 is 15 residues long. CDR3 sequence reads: CASSQDSGNTGELFF. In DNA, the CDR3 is TGTGCCAGCAGCCAAGATAGCGGGAACACCGGGGAGCTGTTTTTT.

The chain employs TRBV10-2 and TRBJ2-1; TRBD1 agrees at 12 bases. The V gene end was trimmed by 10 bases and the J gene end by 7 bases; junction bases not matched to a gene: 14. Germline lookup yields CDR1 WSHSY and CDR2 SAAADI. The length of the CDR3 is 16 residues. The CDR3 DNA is TGCGCCACAGACCACCTGGGACAGGGGGCGACGAATGAGCAGTTCTTC. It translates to CATDHLGQGATNEQFF.

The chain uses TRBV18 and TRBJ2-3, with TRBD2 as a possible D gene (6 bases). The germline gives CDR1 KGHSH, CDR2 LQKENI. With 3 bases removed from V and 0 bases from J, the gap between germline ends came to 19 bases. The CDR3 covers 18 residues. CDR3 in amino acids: CASSPPPLAHRSTDTQYF. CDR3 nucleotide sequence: TGTGCCAGCTCACCGCCCCCACTAGCCCACCGTAGCACAGATACGCAGTATTTT.

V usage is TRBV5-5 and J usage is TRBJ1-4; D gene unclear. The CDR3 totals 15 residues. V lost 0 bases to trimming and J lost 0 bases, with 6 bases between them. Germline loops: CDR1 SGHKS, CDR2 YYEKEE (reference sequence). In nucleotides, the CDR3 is TGTGCCAGCAGCTTGGGGCATACAACTAATGAAAAACTGTTTTTT. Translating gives CASSLGHTTNEKLFF. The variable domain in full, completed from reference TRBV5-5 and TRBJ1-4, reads DAGVTQSPTHLIKTRGQQVTLRCSPISGHKSVSWYQQVLGQGPQFIFQYYEKEERGRGNFPDRFSARQFPNYSSELNVNALLLGDSALYLCASSLGHTTNEKLFFGSGTQLSVL.

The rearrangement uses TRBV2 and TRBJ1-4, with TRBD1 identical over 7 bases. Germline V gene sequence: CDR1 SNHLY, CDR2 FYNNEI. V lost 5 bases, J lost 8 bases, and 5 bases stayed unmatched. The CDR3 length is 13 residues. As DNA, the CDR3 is TGTGCCAGCAGTAACCGGGACAGCGAAAAACTGTTTTTT. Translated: CASSNRDSEKLFF.

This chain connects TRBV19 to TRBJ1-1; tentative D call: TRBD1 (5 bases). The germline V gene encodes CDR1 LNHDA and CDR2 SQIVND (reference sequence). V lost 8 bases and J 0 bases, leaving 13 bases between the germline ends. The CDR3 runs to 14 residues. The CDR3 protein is CASLTDSMNTEAFF. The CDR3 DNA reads TGTGCCAGTCTGACAGACAGCATGAACACTGAAGCTTTCTTT.

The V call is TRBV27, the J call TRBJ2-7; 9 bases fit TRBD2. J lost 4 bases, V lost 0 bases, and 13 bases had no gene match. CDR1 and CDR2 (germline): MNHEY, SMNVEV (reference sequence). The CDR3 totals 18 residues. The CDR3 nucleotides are TGTGCCAGCAGTTTATCTTCGAGCGGGGGGCCGGTCTTTTACGAGCAGTACTTC. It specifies CASSLSSSGGPVFYEQYF.

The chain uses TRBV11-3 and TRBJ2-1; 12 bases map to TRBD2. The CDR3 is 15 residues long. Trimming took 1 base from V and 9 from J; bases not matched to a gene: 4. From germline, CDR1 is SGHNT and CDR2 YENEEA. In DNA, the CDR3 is TGTGCCAGCAGCTTAGGACTAGCGGGGGTAGCTGAGCAGTTCTTC. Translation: CASSLGLAGVAEQFF.

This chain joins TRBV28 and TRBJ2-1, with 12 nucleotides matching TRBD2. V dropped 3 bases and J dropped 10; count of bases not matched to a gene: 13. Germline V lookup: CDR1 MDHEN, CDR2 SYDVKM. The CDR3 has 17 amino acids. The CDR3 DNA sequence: TGTGCCAGCAGTTTCCGGCGGACTAGCGGGGTGTCAGGGGAGCAGTTCTTC. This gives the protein CASSFRRTSGVSGEQFF. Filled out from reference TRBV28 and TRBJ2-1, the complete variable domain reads DVKVTQSSRYLVKRTGEKVFLECVQDMDHENMFWYRQDPGLGLRLIYFSYDVKMKEKGDIPEGYSVSREKKERFSLILESASTNQTSMYLCASSFRRTSGVSGEQFFGPGTRLTVL.

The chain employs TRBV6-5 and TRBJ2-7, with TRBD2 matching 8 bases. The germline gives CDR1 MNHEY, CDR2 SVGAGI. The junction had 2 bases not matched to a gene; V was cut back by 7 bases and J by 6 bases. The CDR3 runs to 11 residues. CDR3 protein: CASTRGGEQYF. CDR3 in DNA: TGTGCCAGCACCCGGGGGGGCGAGCAGTACTTC.

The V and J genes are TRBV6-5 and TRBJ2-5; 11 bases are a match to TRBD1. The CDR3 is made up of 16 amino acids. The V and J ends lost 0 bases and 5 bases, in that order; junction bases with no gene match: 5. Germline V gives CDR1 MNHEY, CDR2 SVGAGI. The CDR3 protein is CASSYSGQGARETQYF. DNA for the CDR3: TGTGCCAGCAGTTACTCCGGACAGGGGGCTCGGGAGACCCAGTACTTC.

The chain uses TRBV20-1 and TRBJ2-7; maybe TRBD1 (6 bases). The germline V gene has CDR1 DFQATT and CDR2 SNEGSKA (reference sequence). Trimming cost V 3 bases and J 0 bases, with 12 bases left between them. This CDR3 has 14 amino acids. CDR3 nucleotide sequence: TGCAGTGCTAGTGGGACAAGCCTCTCCTACGAGCAGTACTTC. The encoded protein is CSASGTSLSYEQYF.

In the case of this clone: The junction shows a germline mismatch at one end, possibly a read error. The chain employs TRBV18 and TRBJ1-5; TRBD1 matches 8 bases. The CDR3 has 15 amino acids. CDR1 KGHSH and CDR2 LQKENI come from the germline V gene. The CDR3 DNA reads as TGTGCCAGCTCACCTTCGGCAGGGGGCAAACAGCCCCAGCATTTT. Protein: CASSPSAGGKQPQHF.

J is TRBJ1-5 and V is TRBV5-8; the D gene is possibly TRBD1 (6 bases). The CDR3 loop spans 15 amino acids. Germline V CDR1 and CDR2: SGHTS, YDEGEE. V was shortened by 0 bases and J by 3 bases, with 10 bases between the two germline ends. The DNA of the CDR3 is TGTGCCAGCAGCTTGGGTACAGGGCACAATCAGCCCCAGCATTTT. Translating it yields CASSLGTGHNQPQHF.

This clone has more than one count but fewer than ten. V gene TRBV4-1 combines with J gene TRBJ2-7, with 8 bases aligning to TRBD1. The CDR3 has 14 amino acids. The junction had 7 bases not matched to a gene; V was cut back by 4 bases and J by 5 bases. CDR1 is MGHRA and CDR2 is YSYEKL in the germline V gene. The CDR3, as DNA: TGCGCCAGCAGCCCCCAGGGGGCGCTGCACGAGCAGTACTTC. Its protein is CASSPQGALHEQYF.

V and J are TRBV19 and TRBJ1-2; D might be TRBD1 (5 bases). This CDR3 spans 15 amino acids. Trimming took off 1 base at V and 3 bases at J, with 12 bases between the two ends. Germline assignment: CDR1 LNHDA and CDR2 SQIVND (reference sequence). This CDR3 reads CASSIVAGSDYGYTF. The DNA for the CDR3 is TGTGCCAGTAGTATAGTGGCAGGGTCAGACTATGGCTACACCTTC.

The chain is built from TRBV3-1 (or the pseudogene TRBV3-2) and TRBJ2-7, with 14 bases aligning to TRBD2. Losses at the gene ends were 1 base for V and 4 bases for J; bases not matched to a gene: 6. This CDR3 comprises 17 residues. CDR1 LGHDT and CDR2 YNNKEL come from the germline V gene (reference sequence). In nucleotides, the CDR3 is TGTGCCAGCAGCCAAGGGACTAGCGGGAGGTATTGGTACGAGCAGTACTTC. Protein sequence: CASSQGTSGRYWYEQYF.

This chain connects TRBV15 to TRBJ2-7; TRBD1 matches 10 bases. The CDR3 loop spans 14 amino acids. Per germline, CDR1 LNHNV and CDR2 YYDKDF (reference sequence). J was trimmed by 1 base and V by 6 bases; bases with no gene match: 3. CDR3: CATSWTGGSYEQYF. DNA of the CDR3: TGTGCCACCAGTTGGACAGGGGGATCCTACGAGCAGTACTTC.

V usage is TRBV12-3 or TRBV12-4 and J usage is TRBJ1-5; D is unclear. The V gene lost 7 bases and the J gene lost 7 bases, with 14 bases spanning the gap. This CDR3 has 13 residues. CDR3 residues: CASKTRDLQPQHF. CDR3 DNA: TGTGCCAGCAAAACTAGGGATTTGCAGCCCCAGCATTTT.

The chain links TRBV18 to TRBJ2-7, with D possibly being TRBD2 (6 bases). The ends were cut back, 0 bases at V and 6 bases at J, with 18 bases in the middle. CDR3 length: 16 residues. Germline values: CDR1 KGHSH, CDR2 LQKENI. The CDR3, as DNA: TGTGCCAGCTCACCACCCCGACTAGGTTTCATCGGCGAGCAGTACTTC. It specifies CASSPPRLGFIGEQYF.

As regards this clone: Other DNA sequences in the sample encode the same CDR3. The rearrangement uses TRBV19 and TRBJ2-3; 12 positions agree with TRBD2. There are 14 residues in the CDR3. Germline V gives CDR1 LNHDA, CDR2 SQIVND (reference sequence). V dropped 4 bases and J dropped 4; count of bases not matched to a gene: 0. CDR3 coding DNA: TGTGCCAGTAGTAGACTAGCGGGAGCAGATACGCAGTATTTT. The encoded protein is CASSRLAGADTQYF.

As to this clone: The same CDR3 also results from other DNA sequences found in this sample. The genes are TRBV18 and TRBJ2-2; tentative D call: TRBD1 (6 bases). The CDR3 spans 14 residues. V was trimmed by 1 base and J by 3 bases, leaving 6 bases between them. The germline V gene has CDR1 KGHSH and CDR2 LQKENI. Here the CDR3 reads CASSPQGDTGELFF. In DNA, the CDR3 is TGTGCCAGCTCACCACAGGGGGACACCGGGGAGCTGTTTTTT.

CDR3 nucleotides: TGTGCCAGCAGCACCGACAGGTCCTACGAGCAGTACTTC. Translating it yields CASSTDRSYEQYF. V is TRBV6-5 and J is TRBJ2-7; D is possibly TRBD1 (6 bases). Trimming pared 6 bases from V and 1 base from J, leaving 10 bases between. This CDR3 is built from 13 residues. CDR1 and CDR2 from the germline V gene are MNHEY and SVGAGI.

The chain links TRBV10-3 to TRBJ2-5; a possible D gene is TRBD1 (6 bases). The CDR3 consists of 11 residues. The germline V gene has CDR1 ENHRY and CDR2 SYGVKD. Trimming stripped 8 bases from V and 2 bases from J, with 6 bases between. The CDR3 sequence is CAIGTQETQYF. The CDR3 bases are TGTGCCATCGGGACACAAGAGACCCAGTACTTC.

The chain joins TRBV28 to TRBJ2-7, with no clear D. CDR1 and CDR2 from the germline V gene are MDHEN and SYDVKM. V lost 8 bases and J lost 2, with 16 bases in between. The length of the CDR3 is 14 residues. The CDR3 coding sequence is TGTGCCAGCGGTTCCCCCCCGGGTACCTACGAGCAGTACTTC. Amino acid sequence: CASGSPPGTYEQYF.

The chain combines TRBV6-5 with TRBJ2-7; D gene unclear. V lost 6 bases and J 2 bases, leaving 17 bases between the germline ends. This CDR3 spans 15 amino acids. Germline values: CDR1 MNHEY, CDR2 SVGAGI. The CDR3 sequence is CASSPPPGKPYEQYF. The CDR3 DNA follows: TGTGCCAGCAGCCCCCCGCCAGGCAAGCCCTACGAGCAGTACTTC.